This entry concerns a single T cell receptor (beta chain). These data are taken from a study of technical replicates of blood from a few donors. Germline CDR1 SGHVS, CDR2 FNYEAQ. Trimming took 5 bases from V and 4 from J; bases not matched to a gene: 4. This CDR3 has 14 residues. The method was immunoSEQ multiplex PCR; TCRdb's version includes in-frame clones alone and lacks a portion of them. The repertoire holds around 56,000 clones, with 90% to 95% as singletons. The sequence was collected from a human donor in good health. Some clones in this sample may be carry-over from other donors' samples. This chain joins TRBV7-6 and TRBJ1-2; 10 bases match TRBD1. Input material: PBMCs. The CDR3 sequence: CASSDRGLAYGYTF. The CDR3 DNA reads as TGTGCCAGCAGCGACAGGGGGCTGGCCTATGGCTACACCTTC.